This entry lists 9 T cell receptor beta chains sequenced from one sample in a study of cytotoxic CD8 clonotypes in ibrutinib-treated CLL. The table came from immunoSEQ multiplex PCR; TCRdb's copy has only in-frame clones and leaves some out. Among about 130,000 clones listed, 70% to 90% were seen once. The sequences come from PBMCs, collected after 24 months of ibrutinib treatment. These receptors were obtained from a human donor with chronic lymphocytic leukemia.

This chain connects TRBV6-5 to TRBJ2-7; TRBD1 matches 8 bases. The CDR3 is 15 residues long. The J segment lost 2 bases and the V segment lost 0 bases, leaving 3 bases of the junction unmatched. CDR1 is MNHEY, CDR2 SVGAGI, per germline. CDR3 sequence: CASSYSGDRPYEQYF. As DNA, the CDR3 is TGTGCCAGCAGTTACTCGGGGGACAGGCCCTACGAGCAGTACTTC.

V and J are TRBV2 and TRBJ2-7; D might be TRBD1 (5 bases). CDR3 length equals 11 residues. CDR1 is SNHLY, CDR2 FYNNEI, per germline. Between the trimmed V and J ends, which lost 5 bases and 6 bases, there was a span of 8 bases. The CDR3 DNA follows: TGTGCCAGCAGTCAGGGTTCCGAGCAGTACTTC. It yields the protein CASSQGSEQYF.

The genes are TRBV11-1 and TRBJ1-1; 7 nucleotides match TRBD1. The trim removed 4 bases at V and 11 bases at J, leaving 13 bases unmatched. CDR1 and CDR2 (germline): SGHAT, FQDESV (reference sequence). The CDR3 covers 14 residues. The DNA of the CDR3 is TGTGCCAGCAGCTGGGCACGACAGGGCGGTACGGCTTTCTTT. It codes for CASSWARQGGTAFF.

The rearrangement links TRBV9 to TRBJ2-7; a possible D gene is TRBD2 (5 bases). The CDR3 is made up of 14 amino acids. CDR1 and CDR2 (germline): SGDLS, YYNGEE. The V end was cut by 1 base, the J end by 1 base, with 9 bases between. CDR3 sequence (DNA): TGTGCCAGCAGCGTATCGGGGATGTCCTACGAGCAGTACTTC. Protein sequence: CASSVSGMSYEQYF.

The CDR3 is CASSVAQLSHPYEQYF. CDR3 coding DNA: TGTGCCAGCAGCGTCGCCCAACTCAGCCATCCCTACGAGCAGTACTTC. The gene calls are TRBV9 and TRBJ2-7; no clear D. From germline, CDR1 is SGDLS and CDR2 YYNGEE. The V and J ends lost 2 bases and 2 bases respectively, with 17 bases between them. The CDR3 extends over 16 amino acids.

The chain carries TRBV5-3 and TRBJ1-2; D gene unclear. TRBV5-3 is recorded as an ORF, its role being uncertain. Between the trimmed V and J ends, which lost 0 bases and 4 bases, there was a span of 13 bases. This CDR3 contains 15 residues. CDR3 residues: CARSLASVTLYGYTF. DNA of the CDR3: TGTGCCAGAAGCTTGGCCAGCGTTACCCTCTATGGCTACACCTTC.

This chain's CDR3 is CASSLARVLRADTQYF. For the CDR3, the DNA is TGTGCCAGCAGCTTAGCGCGGGTCCTAAGGGCAGATACGCAGTATTTT. This chain uses TRBV7-2 with TRBJ2-3, with TRBD2 as a possible D gene (5 bases). Germline V CDR1 and CDR2: SGHTA, FQGNSA. The CDR3 runs 16 residues. V was pared by 0 bases and J by 4 bases, with 14 bases between.

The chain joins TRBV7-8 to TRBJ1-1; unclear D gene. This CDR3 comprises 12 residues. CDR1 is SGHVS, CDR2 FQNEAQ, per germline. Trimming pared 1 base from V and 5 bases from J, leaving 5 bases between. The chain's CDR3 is CASSLVPTEAFF. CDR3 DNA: TGTGCCAGCAGCTTAGTGCCGACTGAAGCTTTCTTT.

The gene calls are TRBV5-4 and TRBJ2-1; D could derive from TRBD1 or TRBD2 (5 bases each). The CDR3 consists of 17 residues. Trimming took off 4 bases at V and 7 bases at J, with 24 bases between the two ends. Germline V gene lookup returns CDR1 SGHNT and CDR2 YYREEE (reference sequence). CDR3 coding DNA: TGTGCCAGCAGCGATGGGAAGAGGGGCCTAATTCGGAATGAGCAGTTCTTC. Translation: CASSDGKRGLIRNEQFF.